The source of this TCR beta chain is a study of blood T cell repertoires in COVID-19. In the authors' methods: Amplified reference gene primers provided the basis for estimating nucleated cell counts. Only in-frame clones appear in the TCRdb table, and some are missing; sequencing was by immunoSEQ multiplex PCR. V, J and clone size were drawn from that table, and D and trimming were deduced from the DNA. Of approximately 250,000 clones in the sample, roughly 91% were seen once. Cohort assignment relied on participant-reported clinical history. Each recovered donor of Cohort 3 presented with two negative PCRs, clearance, or symptom resolution. The CDR3 has 15 residues. Trimming took 6 bases from V and 3 from J; bases not matched to a gene: 10. Germline V lookup: CDR1 SGHRS, CDR2 YFSETQ.

The TCR was taken from a woman under 40 who had recovered from COVID-19. The rearrangement joins TRBV5-1 to TRBJ2-3; 7 nucleotides match TRBD1. The sequenced sample was PBMCs or T cells enriched from blood (not recorded which). The CDR3 region has the DNA TGCGCCAGCATGCAAGGGGGCCAGGGTACAGATACGCAGTATTTT. It yields the protein CASMQGGQGTDTQYF.